Below are 9 T cell receptor beta chains sequenced from a single sample in a study of blood T cells in healthy people across ages. The use of a sample-barcoded 5' primer and a J-beta primer mix characterized a second PCR of roughly 6 to 11 cycles. TCRdb fed the 5' RACE reads into MiXCR, producing one record per CDR3 protein. The sample contains more than 800,000 distinct CDR3 sequences, 40% to 55% of which appear only once. The sequencing sample was made of blood. The receptors derive from a woman in her fifties or sixties in good health.

This clonotype came up a few times. This chain uses TRBV6-1 with TRBJ1-1, with D unresolved. Trimming pared 7 bases from V and 0 bases from J, leaving 9 bases between. The CDR3 has 13 amino acids. Per germline, CDR1 MNHNS and CDR2 SASEGT. As DNA, the CDR3 is TGTGCCAGCATCTGGGTAGTGAACACTGAAGCTTTCTTT. Protein product: CASIWVVNTEAFF.

This chain uses TRBV5-1 with TRBJ2-5, with D perhaps TRBD1 (6 bases). There are 15 residues in the CDR3. Germline CDR1 and CDR2: SGHRS and YFSETQ. Trimming shortened V by 0 bases and J by 5 bases, and 14 bases separated the two germline ends. The CDR3 reads CASSLAFGGRETQYF. CDR3 nucleotide sequence: TGCGCCAGCAGCTTGGCTTTTGGGGGCCGGGAGACCCAGTACTTC.

CDR3 in amino acids: CASSQVTTGTGKETQYF. CDR3 nucleotides: TGCGCCAGCAGCCAAGTCACTACCGGGACAGGGAAAGAGACCCAGTACTTC. This sequence joins TRBV4-1 and TRBJ2-7; 9 nucleotides align to TRBD1. The DNA matches TRBJ2-5 better at its end, which makes the J call doubtful. The V gene's germline CDR1 is MGHRA and CDR2 YSYEKL. The CDR3 sequence is 17 residues long.

The V and J genes are TRBV25-1 and TRBJ1-2; possible D gene TRBD1, 6 bases. This CDR3 region has 14 residues. V lost 5 bases and J 6 bases, leaving 16 bases between the germline ends. Per germline, CDR1 MGHDK and CDR2 SYGVNS. CDR3 bases: TGTGCCAGCAGTCCTAACAGGGTAACGGATGGCTACACCTTC. Translation gives CASSPNRVTDGYTF.

The chain couples TRBV27 to TRBJ2-1; D perhaps matches TRBD2 (6 bases). V shed 7 bases and J shed 7 bases, with 17 bases lying between them. CDR1 is MNHEY and CDR2 is SMNVEV in the germline V gene (reference sequence). CDR3 size: 14 residues. The CDR3 nucleotides read TGTGCCAGCACCGGGGGTCTAGCGCGAAATGAGCAGTTCTTC. Protein sequence: CASTGGLARNEQFF.

V and J are TRBV6-1 and TRBJ1-1; perhaps TRBD1 as D (5 bases). The CDR3 has 14 amino acids. Germline V gene sequence: CDR1 MNHNS, CDR2 SASEGT. The V gene lost 5 bases and the J gene lost 2 bases, with 12 bases spanning the gap. The CDR3 nucleotides are TGTGCCAGCAGTCAGTCGGGGCCTAACACTGAAGCTTTCTTT. Its translation is CASSQSGPNTEAFF.

In DNA, the CDR3 is TGTGCCAGCAGCGTAGGGGGGTCCATAGCCTACAATGAGCAGTTCTTC. It is translated as CASSVGGSIAYNEQFF. The chain combines TRBV9 with TRBJ2-1; D might be TRBD1 or TRBD2, each matching 5 bases. Germline-derived CDR1 and CDR2 are SGDLS and YYNGEE. V was cut by 0 bases and J by 2 bases, with 12 bases left in between. The CDR3 length is 16 residues.

The V call is TRBV9, the J call TRBJ2-2; 9 bases are a match to TRBD1. J gave up 1 base and V 10 bases, and 2 bases lay outside the gene matches. This CDR3 is 13 amino acids long. Germline loops: CDR1 SGDLS, CDR2 YYNGEE. CDR3 amino acids: CASGQGNTGELFF. In DNA form, the CDR3 reads TGTGCCTCGGGACAGGGGAACACCGGGGAGCTGTTTTTT.

This clonotype showed up just a few times. A read error is possible here, since a much larger clone lies one base away. The chain couples TRBV12-3 or TRBV12-4 to TRBJ2-7; TRBD2 might be the D (5 bases). The CDR3 has 13 residues. V dropped 1 base and J dropped 3 bases, with 7 bases sitting between them. The CDR3, as DNA: TGTGCCAGCAGTTTAGGGGAGCTCTACGAGCAGTACTTC. It translates to CASSLGELYEQYF.